These T cell receptor beta chains were read from a single sample in a study of T cells in Graves' hyperthyroidism and ophthalmopathy. MiXCR was run by TCRdb on the multiplex PCR reads, yielding one entry per CDR3 protein. In the table there are about 640,000 distinct CDR3 sequences, around 13% of which are singletons. Sequenced sample: blood. Every receptor here comes from a woman aged 45-59 years with Graves' ophthalmopathy. Each CDR3 is given with its conserved first and last residue. D genes are given only for firm matches. Clone size appears in some rows only: once, few, many, or a class for an expanded clone.

clone size: many
J gene: TRBJ2-1
D gene: .
V gene: TRBV7-2
CDR3 DNA: TGTGCCAGCAGCTTAGCCTGGGATGAGCAGTTCTTC
CDR3 protein: CASSLAWDEQFF

clone size: .
J gene: TRBJ1-1
D gene: .
V gene: TRBV12-3/TRBV12-4
CDR3 DNA: TGTGCCAGCAGTTTCCCCTCTATGAACACTGAAGCTTTCTTT
CDR3 protein: CASSFPSMNTEAFF

clone size: few
J gene: TRBJ2-4
D gene: .
V gene: TRBV5-1
CDR3 DNA: TGCGCCAGCAGCCAGAGTTGGGGATTAGCCAAAAACATTCAGTACTTC
CDR3 protein: CASSQSWGLAKNIQYF

clone size: few
J gene: TRBJ1-6
D gene: .
V gene: TRBV28
CDR3 DNA: TGTGCCAGCAGTATACTTTCGATCGGGATTTGGCTTTCACCCCTCCACTTT
CDR3 protein: CASSILSIGIWLSPLHF

clone size: many
J gene: TRBJ1-1
D gene: .
V gene: TRBV20-1
CDR3 DNA: TGCAGTGCCCTGACAGAGAACACTGAAGCTTTCTTT
CDR3 protein: CSALTENTEAFF

clone size: many
J gene: TRBJ1-1
D gene: .
V gene: TRBV30
CDR3 DNA: TGTGCCTGGAGTGGTGGGGGGAGTATCACTGAAGCTTTCTTT
CDR3 protein: CAWSGGGSITEAFF

clone size: few
J gene: TRBJ2-1
D gene: .
V gene: TRBV12-3/TRBV12-4
CDR3 DNA: TGTGCCAGCAGTTTCGGTCGGACTCATGAGCAGTTCTTC
CDR3 protein: CASSFGRTHEQFF

clone size: many
J gene: TRBJ2-5
D gene: .
V gene: TRBV18
CDR3 DNA: TGTGCCAGCTCACCACCGGTTATAAAAGAGACCCAGTACTTC
CDR3 protein: CASSPPVIKETQYF

clone size: .
J gene: TRBJ2-3
D gene: .
V gene: TRBV28
CDR3 DNA: TGTGCCAGCAGTCGACTACTAGATACGCAGTATTTT
CDR3 protein: CASSRLLDTQYF

clone size: .
J gene: TRBJ2-7
D gene: .
V gene: TRBV4-3
CDR3 DNA: TGCGCCAGCAGCCAAGACACTAGAGACTACGAGCAGTACTTC
CDR3 protein: CASSQDTRDYEQYF

clone size: many
J gene: TRBJ2-5
D gene: TRBD2
V gene: TRBV14
CDR3 DNA: TGTGCCAGCAGCCACCGACAGGGCCCCGGACTAGCGGGAGACCTCCAAGAGACCCAGTACTTC
CDR3 protein: CASSHRQGPGLAGDLQETQYF

clone size: .
J gene: TRBJ2-5
D gene: .
V gene: TRBV12-3/TRBV12-4
CDR3 DNA: TGTGCCAGCAGGGTTAACGCTCAAGAGACCCAGTACTTC
CDR3 protein: CASRVNAQETQYF

clone size: many
J gene: TRBJ2-4
D gene: .
V gene: TRBV20-1
CDR3 DNA: TGCAGCACTCCTCAGACTGGGCAAAACATTCAGTACTTC
CDR3 protein: CSTPQTGQNIQYF

clone size: many
J gene: TRBJ2-2
D gene: .
V gene: TRBV29-1
CDR3 DNA: TGCAGCGAGCCCCCCAGGGATTCGAACACCGGGGAGCTGTTTTTT
CDR3 protein: CSEPPRDSNTGELFF

clone size: many
J gene: TRBJ2-5
D gene: TRBD2
V gene: TRBV2
CDR3 DNA: TGTGCCAGCACCCCCTCGGGACTAGCGGGAGTTGATGAGACCCAGTACTTC
CDR3 protein: CASTPSGLAGVDETQYF

clone size: many
J gene: TRBJ2-3
D gene: .
V gene: TRBV18
CDR3 DNA: TGTGCCAGCTCACCTTCGGCCGACACAGATACGCAGTATTTT
CDR3 protein: CASSPSADTDTQYF

clone size: many
J gene: TRBJ1-5
D gene: .
V gene: TRBV27
CDR3 DNA: TGTGCCAGCAGTCCTATGAACAATCAGCCCCAGCATTTT
CDR3 protein: CASSPMNNQPQHF

clone size: many
J gene: TRBJ1-1
D gene: .
V gene: TRBV7-2
CDR3 DNA: TGTGCCAGCAGCCTTGAAGACAGCCTGAACACTGAAGCTTTCTTT
CDR3 protein: CASSLEDSLNTEAFF

clone size: few
J gene: TRBJ1-5
D gene: .
V gene: TRBV20-1
CDR3 DNA: TGCAGTGCTAGGGGCAGATATAGCAATCAGCCCCAGCATTTT
CDR3 protein: CSARGRYSNQPQHF

clone size: many
J gene: TRBJ2-5
D gene: TRBD1
V gene: TRBV14
CDR3 DNA: TGTGCCAGCAGCCAGGGACAGCTCATACAAGAGACCCAGTACTTC
CDR3 protein: CASSQGQLIQETQYF

clone size: many
J gene: TRBJ2-1
D gene: TRBD2
V gene: TRBV11-2
CDR3 DNA: TGTGCCAGCAGCTTAGGGCGACTAGCGGGAGGGCATGGTGAGCAGTTCTTC
CDR3 protein: CASSLGRLAGGHGEQFF

clone size: many
J gene: TRBJ1-5
D gene: .
V gene: TRBV7-9
CDR3 DNA: TGTGCCAGCAGCTTAGCTGGTGTAGGGGATCAGCCCCAGCATTTT
CDR3 protein: CASSLAGVGDQPQHF

clone size: few
J gene: TRBJ1-3
D gene: TRBD1
V gene: TRBV7-9
CDR3 DNA: TGTGCCAGCAGCCACCGGGACAGGGACCCTGGAAACACCATATATTTT
CDR3 protein: CASSHRDRDPGNTIYF

clone size: many
J gene: TRBJ2-5
D gene: .
V gene: TRBV5-1
CDR3 DNA: TGTGCCAGCAGCTTAGAGGGCCTACAAGAGACCCAGTACTTC
CDR3 protein: CASSLEGLQETQYF

clone size: .
J gene: TRBJ2-5
D gene: TRBD1
V gene: TRBV6-1
CDR3 DNA: TGTGCCAGCAACCCGACAGGGGGTTTGCAAGAGACCCAGTACTTC
CDR3 protein: CASNPTGGLQETQYF

clone size: few
J gene: TRBJ2-3
D gene: TRBD2
V gene: TRBV4-2
CDR3 DNA: TGTGCCAGCAGCCAAGTATTCGAGCGGGAGGGGGATACGCAGTATTTT
CDR3 protein: CASSQVFEREGDTQYF

clone size: .
J gene: TRBJ2-3
D gene: .
V gene: TRBV25-1
CDR3 DNA: TGTGCCAGCAGTGAATTGTATTGGGATACGCAGTATTTT
CDR3 protein: CASSELYWDTQYF

clone size: many
J gene: TRBJ2-3
D gene: TRBD2
V gene: TRBV12-3/TRBV12-4
CDR3 DNA: TGTGCCAGCAGTTTAGCGTTTCCGGGAGGGCCGGGGCATAGCACAGATACGCAGTATTTT
CDR3 protein: CASSLAFPGGPGHSTDTQYF

clone size: many
J gene: TRBJ2-5
D gene: TRBD2
V gene: TRBV7-9
CDR3 DNA: TGTGCCAGCAGCATCAAAGCTCCGACTAGCGCCCAAGAGACCCAGTACTTC
CDR3 protein: CASSIKAPTSAQETQYF

clone size: many
J gene: TRBJ1-4
D gene: .
V gene: TRBV28
CDR3 DNA: TGTGCCAGCAGCCCGACGCCCCGAGGGGAAAAACTGTTTTTT
CDR3 protein: CASSPTPRGEKLFF

clone size: .
J gene: TRBJ2-7
D gene: .
V gene: TRBV6-2/TRBV6-3
CDR3 DNA: TGTGCCAGCAACGACCGTTCTGGTCACGAGCAGTACTTC
CDR3 protein: CASNDRSGHEQYF

clone size: many
J gene: TRBJ1-2
D gene: .
V gene: TRBV29-1
CDR3 DNA: TGCAGCGAAACGACAGCGGGGAACTATGGCTACACCTTC
CDR3 protein: CSETTAGNYGYTF

clone size: .
J gene: TRBJ2-7
D gene: .
V gene: TRBV12-3/TRBV12-4
CDR3 DNA: TGTGCCAGCAGTTCGTTCGGGAGTAGGCTCGAGCAGTACTTC
CDR3 protein: CASSSFGSRLEQYF

clone size: once
J gene: TRBJ1-1
D gene: .
V gene: TRBV6-1
CDR3 DNA: TGTGCCAGCAGTGCGTCGCGGCAGACTGAAGCTTTCTTT
CDR3 protein: CASSASRQTEAFF

clone size: many
J gene: TRBJ1-1
D gene: TRBD1
V gene: TRBV6-2/TRBV6-3
CDR3 DNA: TGTGCCACCACCCAGGGGGTGAACACTGAAGCTTTCTTT
CDR3 protein: CATTQGVNTEAFF

clone size: many
J gene: TRBJ2-7
D gene: .
V gene: TRBV10-3
CDR3 DNA: TGTGCCATCAGTGAGGGGCCAATTTCCTACGAGCAGTACTTC
CDR3 protein: CAISEGPISYEQYF

clone size: few
J gene: TRBJ2-2
D gene: TRBD1
V gene: TRBV20-1
CDR3 DNA: TGCAGTGCTCAACTACAGGGGGCCGGCGGGGAGCTGTTTTTT
CDR3 protein: CSAQLQGAGGELFF

clone size: few
J gene: TRBJ2-5
D gene: .
V gene: TRBV20-1
CDR3 DNA: TGCAGTGCTACAAGTCGTCCTTTGGGGGCGATCGGGACCCAGTACTTC
CDR3 protein: CSATSRPLGAIGTQYF

clone size: few
J gene: TRBJ2-7
D gene: TRBD2
V gene: TRBV19
CDR3 DNA: TGTGCCAGTAGTATAGGACTAGCGGGAGGCGCGACCTACGAGCAGTACTTC
CDR3 protein: CASSIGLAGGATYEQYF

clone size: many
J gene: TRBJ2-5
D gene: .
V gene: TRBV20-1
CDR3 DNA: TGCAGTGCTACCCACCTTGGTAGCGACCAAGAGACCCAGTACTTC
CDR3 protein: CSATHLGSDQETQYF

clone size: many
J gene: TRBJ2-1
D gene: .
V gene: TRBV7-3
CDR3 DNA: TGTGCCAGCAGCTTAATAGGGGATGAGCAGTTCTTC
CDR3 protein: CASSLIGDEQFF